Listed below are T cell receptor beta chains from one sample, sequenced in a study of shared clonotypes between healthy human individuals. Profiled with immunoSEQ multiplex PCR; TCRdb holds only in-frame clones, not every one. The sample holds approximately 1.9 million clones, 93% seen once. The specimen was naive CD8+ T cells from PBMCs. The receptors originated from a young man in good health. Some clones in this sample may be carry-over from other donors' samples. Each CDR3 is given with its conserved first and last residue.

v_gene | CDR3aa
TRBV5-4 | CASSLVGREGETQYF
TRBV11-2 | CASRRTEGPLPYEQYF
TRBV27 | CASSVTRTYNEQFF
TRBV9 | CASSSRQSTDTQYF
TRBV7-9 | CASSPPGPTGGTETQYF
TRBV10-2 | CASSTGQGGQPQHF
TRBV7-6 | CASSLDWEDGELFF
TRBV5-4 | CASSLSSANTGELFF
TRBV29-1 | CSVDNAAFSTDTQYF
TRBV5-1 | CASSWAGTGELFF
TRBV27 | CASSPEQGGRTEAFF
TRBV11-3 | CASSDNLASYNEQFF
TRBV7-8 | CASSLARGYEQYF
TRBV13 | CASSLRQEVMNTEAFF
TRBV19 | CASRPSLGSYEQYF
TRBV5-1 | CASSWGLSGGGNEQFF
TRBV6-6 | CASRRQGSAVDTEAFF
TRBV7-8 | CASDWQAGVHNEQFF
TRBV4-2 | CASSQDGGRTRLYNEQFF
TRBV15 | CATSDRQGSNYGYTF
TRBV11-2 | CASSLVPGTNQPQHF
TRBV4-1 | CASSHPGQGRGDEQFF
TRBV13 | CASSRGLAVSTDTQYF
TRBV9 | CASSGPGQETQYF
TRBV5-1 | CASSFTTGYEQYF
TRBV7-2 | CASSSWDSGATQYF